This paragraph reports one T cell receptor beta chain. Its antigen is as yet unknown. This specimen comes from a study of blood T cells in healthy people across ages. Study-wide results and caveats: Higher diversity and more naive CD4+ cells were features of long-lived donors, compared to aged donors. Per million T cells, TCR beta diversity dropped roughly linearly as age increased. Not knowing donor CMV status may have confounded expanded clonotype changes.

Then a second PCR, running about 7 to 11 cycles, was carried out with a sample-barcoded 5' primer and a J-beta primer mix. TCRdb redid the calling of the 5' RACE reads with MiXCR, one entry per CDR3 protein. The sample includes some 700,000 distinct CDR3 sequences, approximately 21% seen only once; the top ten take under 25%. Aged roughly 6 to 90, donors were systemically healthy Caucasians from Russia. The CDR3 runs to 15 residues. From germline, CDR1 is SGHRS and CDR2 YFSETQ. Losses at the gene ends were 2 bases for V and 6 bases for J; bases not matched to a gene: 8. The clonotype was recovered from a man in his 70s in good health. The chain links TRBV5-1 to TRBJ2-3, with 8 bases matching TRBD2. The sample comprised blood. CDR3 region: CASSLDSGEVDTQYF. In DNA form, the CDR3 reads TGCGCCAGCAGCTTAGATAGCGGGGAGGTGGATACGCAGTATTTT. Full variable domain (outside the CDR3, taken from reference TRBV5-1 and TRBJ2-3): KAGVTQTPRYLIKTRGQQVTLSCSPISGHRSVSWYQQTPGQGLQFLFEYFSETQRNKGNFPGRFSGRQFSNSRSEMNVSTLELGDSALYLCASSLDSGEVDTQYFGPGTRLTVL.